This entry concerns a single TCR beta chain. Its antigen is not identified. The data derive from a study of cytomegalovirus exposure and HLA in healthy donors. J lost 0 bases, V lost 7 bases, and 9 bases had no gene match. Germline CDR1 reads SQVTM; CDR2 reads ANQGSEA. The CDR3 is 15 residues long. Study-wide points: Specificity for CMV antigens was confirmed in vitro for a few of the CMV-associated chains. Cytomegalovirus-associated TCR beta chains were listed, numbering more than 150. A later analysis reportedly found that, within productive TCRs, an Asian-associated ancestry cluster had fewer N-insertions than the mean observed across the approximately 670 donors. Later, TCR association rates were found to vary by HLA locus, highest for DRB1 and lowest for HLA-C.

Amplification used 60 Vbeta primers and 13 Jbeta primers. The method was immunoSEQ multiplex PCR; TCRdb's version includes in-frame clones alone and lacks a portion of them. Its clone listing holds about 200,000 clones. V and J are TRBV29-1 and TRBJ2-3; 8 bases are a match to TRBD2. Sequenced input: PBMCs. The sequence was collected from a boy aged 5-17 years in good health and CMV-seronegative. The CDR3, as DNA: TGCAGCGCCCCTGGGCTAGCGGGCAGCACAGATACGCAGTATTTT. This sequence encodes CSAPGLAGSTDTQYF.